The T cell receptor (beta chain) under discussion was sequenced for a study of blood T cell repertoires in COVID-19. Study-level background: Specimens from acute and convalescent COVID-19 originated in the United States, Italy and Spain. Sources were T cells, B-cell-depleted T cells, or PBMCs; the material itself was cDNA or gDNA.

In the study's own analysis: Estimates of nucleated cell counts were drawn from the amplification of reference gene primers. TCRdb's copy holds only in-frame clones and misses some; the assay was immunoSEQ multiplex PCR. V, J and clone size are those of that table, while D and trimming were read from the DNA. The data contain 90,000 to 120,000 clones, around 90% of them singletons. Germline values: CDR1 SGHKS, CDR2 YYEKEE (reference sequence). The length of the CDR3 is 15 residues. Trimming shortened V by 2 bases and J by 4 bases, and 15 bases separated the two germline ends. Material: peripheral blood. This clonotype was sampled from a human donor in a cohort sampled during active COVID-19. This chain links TRBV5-5 with TRBJ1-2; D not certain. CDR3 loop: CASSFGTEVSYGYTF. For the CDR3, the DNA is TGTGCCAGCAGCTTCGGTACAGAAGTTTCCTATGGCTACACCTTC.